This paragraph reports one T cell receptor (beta chain). The specificity of this receptor is unknown. Base qualities are not at hand, and no much larger clone is one base apart. Libraries were constructed by the immunoSEQ multiplex PCR assay. For the multiplex PCR, a mixture combining 60 forward primers for TCR Vbeta segments and 13 reverse primers for TCR Jbeta segments was used. The CDR3 region of rearranged TCR beta genes was amplified from genomic DNA with a multiplex PCR assay. On the Illumina HiSeq System, the amplified TCR beta libraries were sequenced as 87-base-pair reads. On the study's bioinformatics: In a later analysis, approximately 74 million unique TCR beta chains were counted across the approximately 620 repertoires, and roughly 11 million of these chains were shared by at least two donors. To remove PCR and sequencing errors, raw reads were error-corrected and collapsed into unique sequences using a nearest-neighbor algorithm that merged closely related sequences. Alignment of CDR3 sequences to IMGT reference sequences was used to assign V, D and J gene segments. For a sequence to be retained, a match of at least six nucleotides to both a V gene segment and a J gene segment was required. Rearrangements were called productive when the CDR3 lacked stop codons and stayed in frame with V and J; all others were non-productive. Following IMGT convention, CDR3 was defined as the stretch from the second conserved V-encoded cysteine to the conserved J-encoded phenylalanine. The earlier analysis of approximately 590 of the donors excluded any sequence lacking an unambiguous match to a single V gene segment. An earlier analysis of almost 600 of the donors classified V segments as functional when productive rearrangements were above 56.7% and as segregating when the standard deviation between donors was above 5%. A statistical classification framework was developed to diagnose cytomegalovirus status using the catalog of TCR beta chain sequences. In a later analysis, TCR nucleotide sequences were compared against IMGT/GENE-DB human TR gene sequences so that V and J genes could be assigned. Using the TCRdist pipeline, a later analysis assigned CDR3 sequences along with most-parsimonious VDJ recombination scenarios. In a later analysis, each TCR beta chain was defined by its CDR3 amino acid sequence together with its V-gene family, and reads lacking a unique V-gene family were excluded. As a way to deal with suspected cross-contamination and a sequencing artifact, a later analysis dropped 450 to 600 nucleotide sequences that were highly shared and had low generation probability. For each public chain, a later analysis derived a clonal expansion index from normalized ranks of inferred template counts within each repertoire. A later analysis computed generation probabilities with a VDJ recombination model fitted to out-of-frame rearrangements, and checked the results against IGoR. In a later analysis, hypergeometric tests were used to score TCR-TCR, TCR-HLA and TCR-CMV co-occurrence, with a repertoire-size bias correction applied to TCR pairs. A later analysis estimated false discovery rates by permuting HLA or CMV assignments 20 times. In a later analysis, co-occurring TCRs were grouped using DBSCAN, and TCRdist sequence similarity was added for clustering within HLA-allele-positive subsets. Repertoires with fewer than 30,000 or more than 120,000 public chains, plus five repertoires with anomalous nucleotide sharing, were excluded from co-occurrence clustering. TCRdb obtained this table from immuneACCESS and retained in-frame rearrangements with V and J assigned. These tables miss some clones; where compared with another copy, unresolved V genes account for less than half of the shortfall, and the remainder is unexplained. V and J calls and clone size follow that table, whereas D and trimming were derived from the DNA. This sample holds about 140,000 clones; about 80% were observed only once. The ten top clones hold approximately 1.5% of the sample.

The cohort comprised under 700 healthy bone marrow donors. At the time of sampling, all cohort members were nominally healthy, though unrecorded immune exposures were likely present. The donor was CMV seropositive and was included in the group of around 300 seropositive cohort members. Every donor gave a peripheral blood sample, and the peripheral blood mononuclear cells from that sample were used for TCR beta sequencing. The Qiagen DNeasy Blood Extraction Kit was used to extract genomic DNA from the blood cell samples. This entry belongs to a study of cytomegalovirus exposure and HLA in healthy donors (TCRdb year 2017). At the level of the whole study: According to an earlier analysis of a few hundred of the donors, 150 million to 200 million T cells yielded 90 million to 130 million unique TCR beta sequences and 250 to 350 Gb of sequence data. About 300 gigabases of sequencing data and 70 million to 100 million unique TCR sequences made up an early release that covered approximately 700 HLA-typed donors. Of the roughly 400 genotyped donors, about 80% fell in the genetic ancestry cluster associated with self-reported Caucasian donors. The study was designed to test whether signatures of past pathogen exposure could be identified by cataloging public T cell receptors. The study profiled the T cell repertoires of some 610 subjects by immunosequencing and related them to cytomegalovirus serostatus. A separate validation cohort of 90 to 150 different subjects was used in addition to the 666-subject first cohort. The study combined high-throughput TCR immunosequencing, statistical association of individual TCRs with disease status, and machine learning to predict cytomegalovirus infection status. To study patterns of TCR occurrence, a later analysis re-analyzed previously published TCR beta repertoires from 650 to 750 donors and added high-resolution HLA genotyping. The later analysis used no new phenotypic data to find candidate immune exposures, relying instead on TCR beta sequences and their occurrence across donors. In an earlier analysis of 587 of the donors, high-throughput TCR beta sequencing was used to judge whether each TCR beta V gene segment behaved as functional or pseudogenic. Donor age, sex, ethnicity and CMV serostatus were compiled alongside the repertoire data. A later genetic analysis took genome-wide SNP genotypes for about three fifths of the 666 donors and used that subset as a discovery cohort. All discovery cohort repertoires had been generated on a single sequencing platform. Both class I and class II loci were covered by HLA typing, at four-digit resolution. The number of typed donors differed by locus: about 620-630 for A, B, C, DRB1 and DQB1; some 500 for DQA1; about 600 for DPA1; and about 470 for DPB1. About five DR-DQ haplotypes were handled as single units for association and clustering, since linkage in the cohort was strong. Among 300 to 500 genotyped donors of the cohort, an average of approximately 240,000 unique TCR beta nucleotide sequences was sequenced per donor, of which about 19% were non-productive. The research as a whole found: While some public TCRs were present in many individuals, most TCR sequences turned up only very rarely across donors. A group of highly shared sequence variants was considered likely to be a technical artifact of the sequencing pipeline. In the study, some 180 TCR beta chains were listed as associated with cytomegalovirus. Because counts were too low, around 17 rarely observed V segments, including chromosome 9 orphons, were left out of the earlier analysis of about 620 of the donors. A later analysis found that HLA-associated TCR beta chains were more clonally expanded and had lower generation probabilities than equally common non-associated chains. The classifier was reported to diagnose cytomegalovirus status with high specificity and sensitivity in both the original cohort and the validation cohort. Because HLA typing was missing for some donors at each locus, association tests included only the typed subset. The presence/absence analyses assumed that sequencing depth was roughly uniform across donors, and that assumption may not be true. Assigning TCR associations to individual alleles was difficult when HLA alleles, especially DR and DQ, strongly co-occurred. V-gene and J-gene trimming of TCR beta chains was associated with a missense DCLRE1C variant in a later genetic analysis, and the association was replicated in an independent cohort. Only TCR beta chains were sequenced in this cohort, and the absence of alpha or paired-chain data limited detectable features. Linkage disequilibrium might explain the correlated functional status among segregating V segments, but an unknown experimental factor could not be ruled out. In an earlier analysis of some 640 of the donors, most TCR beta V segments were observed in productive rearrangements about 87% or about 30% of the time, broadly matching IMGT annotations. A further reported finding was that TCR beta sequences accurately predicted the HLA-A and HLA-B alleles for most subjects in the first cohort. The authors suggested that the approach could potentially be generalized to other disease states and immunological phenotypes. Specific HLA alleles were associated with 15,000 to 20,000 TCR beta sequences at a false discovery rate of 0.05 in a later analysis. In vitro tests confirmed that a few of the cytomegalovirus-associated TCR beta chains recognize cytomegalovirus antigens. For the cohort, immune exposure information was limited to CMV serostatus. In a later genetic analysis, fewer N-insertions in productive TCRs were reported among donors in an Asian-associated ancestry cluster than the approximately 710-donor mean. Several of the top co-occurrence clusters appeared to be linked to parvovirus B19, influenza, CMV and Epstein-Barr virus, according to a later analysis. A later analysis found that TCR association rates varied across HLA loci, with DRB1 alleles showing the most associated TCRs and HLA-C alleles the fewest. Because the 87-base-pair reads could not distinguish some IMGT-functional V segments, including TRBV6-2 and TRBV6-3, those segments were excluded. In a later analysis, most CMV-associated TCR beta chains were found to appear HLA-restricted, with HLA associations seemingly driven largely by CMV exposure.

CDR1 and CDR2 are drawn from the germline V gene: SGHVS, FQNEAQ. Inclusive of the bounding cysteine and phenylalanine, the CDR3 is 16 residues long. Of all the DNA, just the CDR3 is kept, 48 bases in frame from base 1. The germline ends are 15 bases apart after V is trimmed by 5 bases and J by 1 base. Sequences were obtained from PBMCs. The sequence was obtained from a man younger than 45 in good health and CMV-seropositive. The sequence is built from TRBV7-8 and TRBJ1-3, with the D gene call left open. In nucleotide form, the sequence is TGTGCCAGCAGCCCCCAAACCAGGACTTCTGGAAACACCATATATTTT. This codes for CASSPQTRTSGNTIYF.